This TCR beta chain was found in a study of persistence of HIV-infected CD4 T cells. This was the immunoSEQ version 4 assay in survey mode. Here immunoSEQ multiplex PCR was the method, and the copy in TCRdb shows in-frame clones only, minus some. The table records 10,000 to 15,000 clones, around 68% of them present only once. This clone is medium-sized (0.01 to 0.1%). Its antigen is as yet unknown. Per germline, CDR1 ENHRY and CDR2 SYGVKD. The V gene lost 1 base and the J gene lost 4 bases, with 12 bases spanning the gap. This CDR3 has 15 amino acids. Lysates of CMV-infected fibroblasts at approximately 10 ug/mL stimulated these cells. CD4+ T cells upregulating both CD40 ligand and CD69 were sorted as responding cells. CD4+ T cell counts exceeded 400 cells/uL; CMV serology was positive. An approximately 19-hour stimulation of CD8-depleted PBMCs used anti-CD28/CD49d costimulation, CD40-blocking antibody and enfuvirtide.

The material was CD4+ T cells sorted from PBMCs after 18-hour stimulation, obtained from a patient who received antiretroviral therapy. The clonotype was recovered from an adult man with HIV who was CMV-seropositive. This chain links TRBV10-3 with TRBJ2-3; no definite D call. The CDR3 region is CAISEFGVQPDTQYF. In DNA, the CDR3 is TGTGCCATCAGTGAGTTTGGGGTTCAACCAGATACGCAGTATTTT.